One sample yielded the 18 T cell receptor beta chains listed below, sequenced in a study of CD8+ T cells in alopecia areata. Extraction of RNA preceded its reverse transcription into cDNA, which served as the sequencing template. Assay: immunoSEQ multiplex PCR; the TCRdb copy retains only in-frame clones and omits some. Singletons are absent from the sample, which has 200,000 to 300,000 clones. Combined cutaneous lymph node cells underwent sorting by CD4, CD8alpha, NKG2D, NKG2ACE and additional markers. What was sequenced was CD4+ T cells sorted from a lymph node. These receptors all stem from a C3H/HeJ mouse with alopecia areata. These mice share the MHC haplotype H2-k.

To note about this clone: Germline and genes: mouse. The read terminates 4 residues before the CDR3 end, so the remaining end is supplied by the germline J gene. The chain recombines TRBV5 with TRBJ2-1, with D perhaps matching TRBD1 (7 bases). Trimming pared 1 base from V and 5 bases from J, leaving 9 bases between. CDR1 and CDR2 from the germline V gene are LGHNA and YNLKQL (reference sequence). The CDR3 totals 14 residues. CDR3 DNA (partial): TGTGCCAGCAGCCAAGGAGGGGGCGATGCT. Amino acids: CASSQGGGDA. The complete CDR3 protein is CASSQGGGDAEQFF.

This clone was counted a few times. Germline and genes here are mouse. Read data end 4 residues before the CDR3 end; the end is taken from the germline J gene. The genes are TRBV13-1 and TRBJ2-5; 7 bases fit TRBD1. CDR1 and CDR2 from the germline V gene are NSHNY and SYGAGN. With V trimmed by 4 bases and J by 2 bases, 7 bases remained unmatched. The CDR3 is made up of 15 amino acids. CDR3 region: CASSLQGRIQDTQYF. CDR3 bases read: TGTGCCAGCAGTCTACAGGGGAGAATCCAAGAC.

A few counts support this clone. Gene and germline names: mouse. The read terminates 4 residues ahead of where the CDR3 ends, so the germline J gene completes it. J is TRBJ2-1 and V is TRBV14, with D tentatively TRBD1 (5 bases). Germline-derived CDR1 and CDR2 are SGHDT and FRDEAV. V lost 1 base and J 3 bases, leaving 5 bases between the germline ends. This CDR3 contains 13 residues. The part of the CDR3 DNA that was read is TGTGCCAGCAGTTTCGACAGCTATGCT. Translating gives CASSFDSYA. The complete CDR3 protein is CASSFDSYAEQFF.

This clone has just a few counts. Gene names and germline match the mouse. The read terminates 4 residues before the CDR3 end, so the remaining end is supplied by the germline J gene. The same CDR3 is also encoded by other DNA sequences in this sample. The chain combines TRBV19 with TRBJ1-2, with TRBD1 as a possible D gene (5 bases). V lost 2 bases, J lost 4 bases, and 9 bases lay in between. CDR1 is FNHDT and CDR2 is SITEND in the germline V gene (reference sequence). The CDR3 sequence is 13 residues long. The covered CDR3 bases are TGTGCCAGCAGTATCGGGGGGGGCTCC. The encoded protein is CASSIGGGS. The CDR3 in its entirety is CASSIGGGSDYTF.

This clone was counted between two and nine times. The genes are named according to mouse. Read data end 3 residues before the CDR3 end; the end is taken from the germline J gene. The genes are TRBV29 and TRBJ1-6, with TRBD1 as a possible D gene (6 bases). TRBJ1-6 has ORF status, its function being uncertain. V was shortened by 5 bases and J by 7 bases, with 12 bases between the two germline ends. CDR3 length equals 14 residues. Germline CDR1 reads MSHET; CDR2 reads SYDVDS. The DNA read from the CDR3 is TGTGCTAGCAGTCAACAGGGTGGGAATTCGCCC. Protein product: CASSQQGGNSP. The entire CDR3 protein is CASSQQGGNSPLYF.

Points on this clone: The listed genes are named as in mouse. The CDR3 extends 4 residues past the end of the read, so its final part is completed from the germline J gene. The same CDR3 also results from other DNA sequences found in this sample. This chain joins TRBV1 and TRBJ2-5; 10 nucleotides match TRBD1. Germline V CDR1 and CDR2: NSQYPW, LRSPGD (reference sequence). The CDR3 totals 14 residues. Here the CDR3 reads CTCSPGTGADTQYF. The sequenced part of the CDR3 DNA is TGCACCTGCAGTCCCGGGACAGGGGCAGAC.

This clone occurred many times. Gene names are the mouse ones. The read finishes 4 residues shy of the CDR3 end, and the germline J gene is used to complete it. The chain is built from TRBV19 and TRBJ2-2; 7 positions match TRBD1. CDR1 and CDR2 (germline): FNHDT, SITEND (reference sequence). V dropped 6 bases and J dropped 1; count of bases not matched to a gene: 6. This CDR3 comprises 15 residues. CDR3 region: CASTRGQLNTGQLYF. The DNA read from the CDR3 is TGTGCCAGCACCCGGGGACAGTTAAACACCGGG.

About this clone itself: The genes are named according to mouse. The read falls 4 residues short of the CDR3 end, and the missing part is taken from the germline J gene. This chain connects TRBV13-3 to TRBJ2-1; perhaps TRBD1 as D (6 bases). Germline CDR1 reads NNHDY; CDR2 reads SYVADS. V was pared by 7 bases and J by 0 bases, with 11 bases between. The CDR3 contains 14 residues. The sequenced part of the CDR3 DNA is TGTGCCAGCGGAGACAGGCATAACTATGCT. This codes for CASGDRHNYA. The full-length CDR3 reads as CASGDRHNYAEQFF.

In the case of this clone: All gene names here are mouse names. Read sequence stops 3 residues before the CDR3 end, and the germline J gene provides the missing end. The chain has TRBV13-1 and TRBJ1-6; D perhaps matches TRBD1 (6 bases). TRBJ1-6 is marked as an open reading frame, function uncertain. The CDR3 runs to 16 residues. The V gene lost 0 bases and the J gene lost 0 bases, with 7 bases spanning the gap. The V gene's germline CDR1 is NSHNY and CDR2 SYGAGN. The sequenced CDR3 bases are TGTGCCAGCAGTGATGTACAGGGTTCCTATAATTCGCCC. Encoded protein: CASSDVQGSYNSP. In full, the CDR3 reads CASSDVQGSYNSPLYF.

In regard to this clone: Genes here carry mouse names. Read data end 4 residues before the CDR3 end; the end is taken from the germline J gene. This chain connects TRBV5 to TRBJ2-7, with D perhaps TRBD2 (5 bases). The CDR3 is 13 residues long. V was clipped by 8 bases and J by 0 bases, with 11 bases between them. CDR1 and CDR2 (germline): LGHNA, YNLKQL (reference sequence). The CDR3 bases that were read are TGTGCCAGCGCCATGGGGAGCTCCTAT. Translating gives CASAMGSSY. The entire CDR3 protein is CASAMGSSYEQYF.

This clone was counted a few times. The listed genes are named as in mouse. The CDR3 end falls 4 residues outside the read, so it is completed with the germline J gene. This sequence joins TRBV5 and TRBJ2-7; D not certain. CDR1 and CDR2 (germline): LGHNA, YNLKQL (reference sequence). This CDR3 has 11 residues. The chain's CDR3 is CASSQEDEQYF. Incomplete CDR3 DNA: TGTGCCAGCAGCCAAGAGGAT.

This clone was counted between two and nine times. Mouse gene names apply. The sequenced fragment ends 4 residues before the CDR3 boundary, so the rest is inferred from the germline J gene. V and J are TRBV13-1 and TRBJ2-7, with TRBD2 matching 14 bases. The CDR3 is 15 amino acids. Germline V CDR1 and CDR2: NSHNY, SYGAGN. Incomplete CDR3 DNA: TGTGCCAGCAGTGGGGGACTGGGGGGGCGCGAT. Amino acids: CASSGGLGGRD. The whole CDR3 sequence reads CASSGGLGGRDEQYF.

There are a few counts of this clone. The gene symbols are mouse symbols. Read sequence stops 4 residues before the CDR3 end, and the germline J gene provides the missing end. This chain uses TRBV5 with TRBJ2-1; perhaps TRBD1 as D (5 bases). The germline V gene has CDR1 LGHNA and CDR2 YNLKQL (reference sequence). Between the trimmed V and J ends, which lost 2 bases and 2 bases, there was a span of 13 bases. This CDR3 is 16 amino acids long. The CDR3 sequence is CASSQRKDKDYAEQFF. The CDR3 bases that were read are TGTGCCAGCAGCCAACGGAAGGACAAAGACTATGCT.

This clone has more than one count but fewer than ten. Gene names are the mouse ones. Read coverage stops 4 residues before the CDR3 terminus; the germline J gene supplies the remainder. This chain uses TRBV13-2 with TRBJ2-1, with 7 bases lining up with TRBD1. The CDR3 covers 15 residues. Germline V gene data show CDR1 as NNHNN and CDR2 as SYGAGS (reference sequence). J was trimmed by 0 bases and V by 4 bases; bases with no gene match: 4. CDR3 protein: CASGPGTDNYAEQFF. CDR3 DNA, as far as it was read: TGTGCCAGCGGTCCCGGGACAGATAACTATGCT.

Concerning this clone: Any gene name here is a mouse gene name. Other DNA sequences in the sample encode the same CDR3. The CDR3 DNA, read in part, is TGTGCCAGCAGTCCCCAGGGTGGTAACTATGCT. As protein: CASSPQGGNYA. Given in full, the CDR3 is CASSPQGGNYAEQFF. The J gene is TRBJ2-1, the V gene TRBV19, with D possibly being TRBD1 (5 bases). The read is 4 residues too short to cover the CDR3 end, so that end is filled in from the germline J gene. CDR1 and CDR2 (germline): FNHDT, SITEND (reference sequence). With 4 bases removed from V and 0 bases from J, the gap between germline ends came to 11 bases. This CDR3 contains 15 residues. Complete variable domain (other parts from reference TRBV19 and TRBJ2-1): GGIITQTPKFLIGQEGQKLTLKCQQNFNHDTMYWYRQDSGKGLRLIYYSITENDLQKGDLSEGYDASREKKSSFSLTVTSAQKNEMAVFLCASSPQGGNYAEQFFGPGTRLTVL.

Note on this clone: The listed genes are named as in mouse. The read comes to an end 4 residues before the CDR3 does, leaving the germline J gene to fill in the end. This chain connects TRBV5 to TRBJ1-2; TRBD1 might be the D (5 bases). Germline CDR1 LGHNA, CDR2 YNLKQL (reference sequence). With 0 bases removed from V and 4 bases from J, the gap between germline ends came to 12 bases. The CDR3 runs to 15 residues. CDR3 bases read: TGTGCCAGCAGCCAAGAGTCCAGGGTGGGCTCC. It is translated as CASSQESRVGS. The whole CDR3 sequence reads CASSQESRVGSDYTF.

This clone was observed a handful of times. Any gene name here is a mouse gene name. The read gets to within 3 residues of the CDR3 end, and the germline J gene fills in the rest. The chain uses TRBV19 and TRBJ1-6, with D tentatively TRBD1 (6 bases). TRBJ1-6 has ORF status, its function being uncertain. Germline CDR1 FNHDT, CDR2 SITEND (reference sequence). The length of the CDR3 is 15 residues. The V gene lost 1 base and the J gene lost 2 bases, with 7 bases spanning the gap. This CDR3 reads CASSIKGAYNSPLYF. CDR3 DNA, as far as it was read: TGTGCCAGCAGTATAAAGGGGGCCTATAATTCGCCC.

Details on this clone: The genes are named according to mouse. The read comes to an end 4 residues before the CDR3 does, leaving the germline J gene to fill in the end. At the DNA level, this CDR3 is encoded by other sequences in the same sample as well. The rearrangement uses TRBV12-1 and TRBJ1-2, with D hard to call. Germline CDR1 is SGHSN and CDR2 is HYEKVE. The CDR3 is 13 amino acids. V was shortened by 4 bases and J by 0 bases, with 8 bases between the two germline ends. This chain's CDR3 is CASSPQPNSDYTF. CDR3 DNA, as far as it was read: TGTGCCAGCTCCCCACAGCCAAACTCC. Drawing the rest from reference TRBV12-1 and TRBJ1-2, the complete variable domain is DSGVVQSPRHIIKEKGGRSVLTCIPISGHSNVVWYQQTLGKELKFLIQHYEKVERDKGFLPSRFSVQQFDDYHSEMNMSALELEDSAMYFCASSPQPNSDYTFGSGTRLLVI.